This T cell receptor beta chain comes out of a study of T-cell memory formation after mild COVID-19 (dated by TCRdb to the early 2020s). Study-wide context: TCR sequence clusters from the two donors were found to be largely donor specific. In a couple of donors, T-cell clones that expanded and contracted after mild COVID-19 were tracked by sequencing TCRalpha and TCRbeta repertoires over time. The cohort comprised two young, previously healthy adult volunteers, one female and one male. Results the study describes overall, beyond this receptor: From day 15 to 85, contracting clones showed balanced CD4/CD8 phenotypes, whereas a second wave of clones that expanded from day 15 to 37 leaned towards CD4+. Some responding clones were found in pre-infection memory, which suggests that pre-existing cross-reactive memory T cells took part in the SARS-CoV-2 response. Only a couple of mild cases were covered in the study, and larger cohorts including severe cases with pre-infection samples were considered necessary. Contracting CD4+ clones were located mainly in the CM and EM memory subsets, whereas CD8+ clones were found to be enriched in EMRA. SARS-CoV-2 specificity was not confirmed for the second-wave clones peaking on day 37.

Instrument on record: Illumina NovaSeq 6000. Using 5'RACE with constant-segment primers, TCRalpha and TCRbeta cDNA libraries were constructed, with sample barcodes and unique molecular identifiers added in the process. Trizol reagent was used to extract RNA from every sample. Library amplification was performed in two PCR steps, and a second sample barcode and Illumina TruSeq adapters were introduced in the second step. Sequencing of libraries was performed on an Illumina NovaSeq with 2 x 150 bp paired-end reads. The original methods were these. With migec v1.2.7, reads were demultiplexed and then collapsed into UMI-guided consensus sequences. Using mixcr v2.1.11, the UMI consensuses were aligned to TRA and TRB V and J templates and assembled into clonotypes. A clonotype was counted as expanded or contracted only when both edgeR and NoisET called the clonotype significant, with the noise models trained on biological replicates. For edgeR calls, the thresholds were a false discovery rate-adjusted p below 0.01 and a log2 fold-change of 1. As an exploratory analysis of dynamics, PCA with hierarchical clustering was applied to max-normalized trajectories of the 1000 most abundant clonotypes. Separately sequenced CD4+ and CD8+ repertoires were used to assign the CD4 or CD8 phenotype of responding clones. TCRdb redid the processing of the public reads, applying fastp at Q25 and MiXCR, and retained in-frame beta chains. Each CDR3 protein gets just one entry, which takes the most common genes and DNA from the rows behind it. None of the V and J calls come from the authors' own analysis; TCRdb made them. The sample has approximately 430,000 distinct CDR3 sequences on record, less than 25% of them singletons. Jointly, the top ten make up 13% of the sample.

The CDR3 runs 12 amino acids, cysteine and phenylalanine included. Kept here is only the CDR3 DNA, which spans 36 bases and is read in frame from base 1. Cut back by 6 bases and 1 base, the V and J ends lie 6 bases apart. PBMCs were isolated by Ficoll-Paque density gradient centrifugation. This clonotype was observed a few times. The specificity of this receptor is unknown. No base quality values were provided; no much bigger clone lies one nucleotide off. Sequenced: PBMCs or a T cell subset sorted from them (not recorded which). This receptor was taken from an adult woman who had mild COVID-19 (a few samples of this study predate the infection). The sample titles of this study are shuffled in the database, so cell type and time point are left out; the donor was told from shared clones. The V and J segments used are TRBV12-3 or TRBV12-4 and TRBJ2-5; the D gene lacks a confident call. The CDR3 in this case is CASRTIQETQYF. The bases read TGTGCCAGCAGGACCATCCAAGAGACCCAGTACTTC.